This T cell receptor (beta chain) was recorded in a study of regulatory T cells in long-lasting Graves disease. Ten or more counts support this clonotype. TCR beta libraries were built with iRepertoire HTBI primers and Arm-PCR of CDR3 regions. MiXCR, applied by TCRdb to the multiplex PCR reads, yields one record per CDR3 protein. The table lists roughly 610,000 distinct CDR3 sequences, approximately 16% of them singletons. The time point denotes: newly diagnosed GD, antithyroid drugs for less than 3 months. The authors made the TCR library using RNA they extracted from PBMCs. Trimming stripped 4 bases from V and 6 bases from J, with 10 bases between. The germline gives CDR1 MNHEY, CDR2 SVGAGI. The CDR3 totals 12 residues. The same sample was also used in a study of T cells in Graves' hyperthyroidism and ophthalmopathy.

Sample: peripheral blood mononuclear cells (PBMCs), taken at new diagnosis, from a patient treated with antithyroid drugs. The sequence derives from a man between 18 and 29 years old with Graves disease. This chain uses TRBV6-5 with TRBJ2-7, with D unclear. CDR3 DNA: TGTGCCAGCAGTTCCCACACGGTCGAGCAGTACTTC. This translates into CASSSHTVEQYF.